The 5 T cell receptor beta chains reported below all come from one sample, sequenced in a study of Graves' ophthalmopathy and Graves' hyperthyroidism. Amplification from RNA transcripts yielded the TCR beta CDR3 regions. HTBI primers primed a first-round RT-PCR, and a second-round multiplex PCR followed. TCRdb itself ran the multiplex PCR reads through MiXCR, one entry per CDR3 protein. The data hold roughly 1.1 million distinct CDR3 sequences, with about two fifths observed a single time. The material sequenced was peripheral blood or thyroid tissue (not recorded which). The receptors here all came from an adult man with Graves' hyperthyroidism.

This clonotype was picked up a small number of times. The chain links TRBV9 to TRBJ2-5; D is perhaps TRBD2 (5 bases). Trimming cost V 4 bases and J 0 bases, with 16 bases left between them. This CDR3 spans 16 amino acids. Germline lookup yields CDR1 SGDLS and CDR2 YYNGEE. The CDR3 bases are TGTGCCAGCAGCCCTAGCCTCCTGGGGAACCAAGAGACCCAGTACTTC. This encodes CASSPSLLGNQETQYF.

This clonotype was detected ten times or more. The chain uses TRBV7-8 and TRBJ2-7; a possible D gene is TRBD2 (6 bases). V gave up 1 base and J gave up 2 bases, with 12 bases separating them. The CDR3 contains 15 residues. CDR1 is SGHVS, CDR2 FQNEAQ, per germline. The CDR3 nucleotides read TGTGCCAGCAGCTTAGAGCGGGCTGGACCCTACGAGCAGTACTTC. The encoded protein is CASSLERAGPYEQYF.

This chain uses TRBV7-9 with TRBJ2-7; TRBD2 matches at 11 bases. Germline CDR1 is SEHNR and CDR2 is FQNEAQ (reference sequence). The CDR3 totals 15 residues. V lost 7 bases and J lost 6; bases outside the gene matches: 11. CDR3 sequence reads: CASTQGLAGGGEQYF. The CDR3 nucleotides read TGTGCCAGCACCCAGGGGCTAGCGGGGGGTGGCGAGCAGTACTTC.

The chain combines TRBV10-2 with TRBJ2-5; TRBD1 aligns across 8 bases. The J call may be faulty, since TRBJ2-1 better matches the DNA end. This CDR3 is built from 14 residues. Germline V lookup: CDR1 WSHSY, CDR2 SAAADI. The CDR3 coding sequence is TGCGCCAGCCGGGACAGGAGGCTCCAAGAGACCCAGTTCTTC. This codes for CASRDRRLQETQFF.

This clonotype was found many times. The DNA of the CDR3 is TGTGCCAGCAGCGTAGGACAGATAAATGAAAAACTGTTTTTT. Amino acid sequence: CASSVGQINEKLFF. This rearrangement joins TRBV9 to TRBJ1-4, with D possibly TRBD1 on 5 matching bases. Germline CDR1 SGDLS, CDR2 YYNGEE. This CDR3 comprises 14 residues. The ends were cut back, 0 bases at V and 5 bases at J, with 8 bases in the middle.